One and the same sample provided the 30 T cell receptor beta chains below, sequenced in a study of cytomegalovirus exposure and HLA in healthy donors (dated by TCRdb to the late 2010s). The library was prepared using the immunoSEQ multiplex PCR assay. For the multiplex PCR, a mixture combining 60 forward primers for TCR Vbeta segments and 13 reverse primers for TCR Jbeta segments was used. TCRdb carries this immuneACCESS record with in-frame sequences only. Its versions omit some clonotypes, under half of them owing to an unresolved V gene in the studies checked, with the rest unexplained. This sample comprises about 160,000 clones, around 81% of them detected only once. Of the sample, roughly 1.5% is held by the ten largest clones. Material: PBMCs. The receptors come from a middle-aged man in good health and CMV-seronegative.

The V and J genes are TRBV15 and TRBJ2-5; 12 bases agree with TRBD2. Germline V gene sequence: CDR1 LNHNV, CDR2 YYDKDF (reference sequence). The CDR3 extends over 16 amino acids. The V segment lost 5 bases and the J segment 2 bases; nucleotides outside the gene matches: 6. The CDR3 bases are TGTGCCACCAGCCTTGGACTAGCGGGGTTACAAGAGACCCAGTACTTC. Protein product: CATSLGLAGLQETQYF.

To note about this clone: Because the CDR3 is missing its conserved closing phenylalanine or tryptophan, this is likely a read error. The limits of the CDR3 on the DNA are not certain, so only TCRdb's listed CDR3 is given. The J gene is TRBJ1-1, the V gene TRBV18; TRBD1 is the table's D call and was not checked against the DNA. Germline V CDR1 and CDR2: KGHSH, LQKENI. The CDR3 is made up of 8 amino acids, end residues included. The CDR3 here is CASSRRGL.

The V and J genes are TRBV5-6 and TRBJ2-1; 7 bases are a match to TRBD2. The V segment lost 4 bases and the J segment 2 bases; nucleotides outside the gene matches: 6. Germline V gene lookup returns CDR1 SGHDT and CDR2 YYEEEE. CDR3 length: 15 amino acids. For the CDR3, the DNA is TGTGCCAGCAGCCCGCGACTAGCACCCTACAATGAGCAGTTCTTC. This sequence encodes CASSPRLAPYNEQFF.

The gene calls are TRBV28 and TRBJ1-1; 7 bases agree with TRBD1. Germline V gene lookup returns CDR1 MDHEN and CDR2 SYDVKM. The CDR3 covers 15 residues. V was clipped by 3 bases and J by 4 bases; unmatched bases: 8. CDR3 nucleotides: TGTGCCAGCAGTTTGATAAGAGGGGGCCCCACTGAAGCTTTCTTT. It yields the protein CASSLIRGGPTEAFF.

The CDR3 is CASSTQTNYGYTF. The CDR3 DNA sequence: TGTGCCAGCAGTACTCAAACTAACTATGGCTACACCTTC. This rearrangement joins TRBV6-1 to TRBJ1-2, with D uncertain. This CDR3 has 13 amino acids. Germline lookup yields CDR1 MNHNS and CDR2 SASEGT. Trimming stripped 5 bases from V and 0 bases from J, with 7 bases between.

The chain recombines TRBV19 with TRBJ1-5, with 10 bases fitting TRBD1. This CDR3 spans 15 amino acids. The ends lost 8 bases at V and 0 bases at J; junction bases unmatched: 4. The germline gives CDR1 LNHDA, CDR2 SQIVND (reference sequence). The CDR3 region is CASGDRGYSNQPQHF. CDR3 nucleotides: TGTGCCAGTGGGGACAGGGGCTATAGCAATCAGCCCCAGCATTTT.

This clone was seen more than once but under ten times. This sequence joins TRBV7-8 and TRBJ1-2, with 10 bases matching TRBD1. This CDR3 comprises 17 residues. Per the germline V gene, CDR1 is SGHVS and CDR2 is FQNEAQ. V shed 8 bases, J shed 1 base, and the junction held 13 bases outside the gene matches. The DNA for the CDR3 is TGTGCCAGCGTCCCCGGGACAGGGGACGTTTATAACTATGGCTACACCTTC. Protein product: CASVPGTGDVYNYGYTF.

The rearrangement links TRBV7-2 to TRBJ1-5; 8 nucleotides line up with TRBD1. Germline V gene sequence: CDR1 SGHTA, CDR2 FQGNSA. Trimming took 1 base from V and 6 from J; bases not matched to a gene: 8. This CDR3 is built from 16 residues. This chain's CDR3 is CASSLGQGSWVQPQHF. CDR3 bases: TGTGCCAGCAGCTTAGGACAGGGGTCGTGGGTTCAGCCCCAGCATTTT.

The chain links TRBV29-1 to TRBJ2-2; maybe TRBD1 (6 bases). CDR3 size: 14 residues. Germline V gene sequence: CDR1 SQVTM, CDR2 ANQGSEA. The V gene lost 7 bases and the J gene lost 2 bases, with 14 bases spanning the gap. The CDR3 nucleotides are TGCAGCGCTCGAACGGGACAAAACACCGGGGAGCTGTTTTTT. This codes for CSARTGQNTGELFF.

The chain couples TRBV27 to TRBJ1-1, with 11 bases aligning to TRBD1. The CDR3 runs 14 residues. Germline CDR1 and CDR2: MNHEY and SMNVEV (reference sequence). Losses at the gene ends were 4 bases for V and 7 bases for J; bases not matched to a gene: 5. CDR3 DNA sequence: TGTGCCAGCAGTTGGACAGGGGGCTTGGATGAAGCTTTCTTT. Protein sequence: CASSWTGGLDEAFF.

This chain links TRBV5-1 with TRBJ2-7; 9 positions agree with TRBD1. CDR1 and CDR2 from the germline V gene are SGHRS and YFSETQ. The CDR3 is made up of 16 amino acids. Unmatched junction bases numbered 10, after V lost 4 bases and J lost 2 bases. In nucleotides, the CDR3 is TGCGCCAGCAGCCCTCAGCGTTGGACAGGGGCCTACGAGCAGTACGTC. It is translated as CASSPQRWTGAYEQYV.

This chain connects TRBV19 to TRBJ1-3; tentative D call: TRBD1 (6 bases). The V and J ends lost 9 bases and 0 bases respectively, with 15 bases between them. Per germline, CDR1 LNHDA and CDR2 SQIVND (reference sequence). The length of the CDR3 is 15 residues. CDR3 bases: TGTGCCAGCAAGCCGGGACACCGCTCTGGAAACACCATATATTTT. This codes for CASKPGHRSGNTIYF.

This chain connects TRBV25-1 to TRBJ2-7; D call uncertain. Per the germline V gene, CDR1 is MGHDK and CDR2 is SYGVNS. CDR3 length: 14 amino acids. Trimming pared 3 bases from V and 0 bases from J, leaving 9 bases between. CDR3 amino acids: CASSDGLSSYEQYF. CDR3 bases: TGTGCCAGCAGTGATGGGCTTTCCTCCTACGAGCAGTACTTC.

This clone was counted a few times. An end of the junction does not agree with germline; a read error may underlie this. The CDR3 DNA follows: TGCGCCAGCAGCCAAGCTCTGGGGGAGGGACAAAACAGTCAGTACTTC. Its translation: CASSQALGEGQNSQYF. The rearrangement links TRBV4-1 to TRBJ2-4; possible D gene TRBD2, 7 bases. The CDR3 sequence is 16 residues long. The V gene's germline CDR1 is MGHRA and CDR2 YSYEKL.

V usage is TRBV7-9 and J usage is TRBJ2-3; 8 nucleotides align to TRBD1. This CDR3 has 14 amino acids. V was clipped by 1 base and J by 3 bases; unmatched bases: 0. Germline V lookup: CDR1 SEHNR, CDR2 FQNEAQ (reference sequence). The chain's CDR3 is CASSLDRGTDTQYF. CDR3 DNA sequence: TGTGCCAGCAGCTTAGACAGGGGGACAGATACGCAGTATTTT.

This chain joins TRBV6-1 and TRBJ1-5, with TRBD1 as a possible D gene (6 bases). V was pared by 4 bases and J by 6 bases, with 13 bases between. CDR1 is MNHNS, CDR2 SASEGT, per germline. The length of the CDR3 is 14 residues. The CDR3 DNA sequence: TGTGCCAGCAGTGGGGGGCCGGAAACTCAGCCCCAGCATTTT. Encoded protein: CASSGGPETQPQHF.

The genes are TRBV5-6 and TRBJ2-1, with 9 bases that match TRBD2. Germline assignment: CDR1 SGHDT and CDR2 YYEEEE. The V and J ends lost 3 bases and 3 bases, in that order; junction bases with no gene match: 7. The CDR3 has 16 amino acids. The CDR3 bases are TGTGCCAGCAGCTCGGGTAGCGGGAGTTTCTACAATGAGCAGTTCTTC. Its protein is CASSSGSGSFYNEQFF.

The chain couples TRBV6-5 to TRBJ1-4; possibly TRBD1 for D (5 bases). Trimming stripped 2 bases from V and 3 bases from J, with 10 bases between. The CDR3 runs 15 residues. Germline lookup yields CDR1 MNHEY and CDR2 SVGAGI. This CDR3 reads CASSYADRANEKLFF. For the CDR3, the DNA is TGTGCCAGCAGTTACGCAGACAGAGCTAATGAAAAACTGTTTTTT.

The chain recombines TRBV5-4 with TRBJ2-1; 8 bases fit TRBD1. Germline V CDR1 and CDR2: SGHNT, YYREEE (reference sequence). The CDR3 consists of 15 residues. J gave up 7 bases and V 0 bases, and 6 bases lay outside the gene matches. CDR3 in amino acids: CASSLEDREWNEQFF. In DNA, the CDR3 is TGTGCCAGCAGCTTGGAGGACAGGGAGTGGAATGAGCAGTTCTTC.

V usage is TRBV2 and J usage is TRBJ2-2; a weak D match, TRBD1 (6 bases). V gave up 11 bases and J gave up 0 bases, with 13 bases separating them. This CDR3 is 14 amino acids long. CDR1 SNHLY and CDR2 FYNNEI come from the germline V gene. CDR3 nucleotides: TGTGCCTCCCATGGGGGCGCGAACACCGGGGAGCTGTTTTTT. It encodes CASHGGANTGELFF.

CDR3 DNA: TGTGCCAGCAGCGCAACGGGACTAGCGGGCACAGATACGCAGTATTTT. It translates to CASSATGLAGTDTQYF. The chain carries TRBV9 and TRBJ2-3; 11 bases are a match to TRBD2. J lost 1 base, V lost 3 bases, and 4 bases had no gene match. This CDR3 is 16 amino acids long. The germline V gene has CDR1 SGDLS and CDR2 YYNGEE.

J is TRBJ2-5 and V is TRBV27, with a possible D match to TRBD2 (5 bases). Between the trimmed V and J ends, which lost 1 base and 4 bases, there was a span of 13 bases. CDR1 is MNHEY, CDR2 SMNVEV, per germline (reference sequence). The CDR3 has 15 amino acids. CDR3 residues: CASSLYGDDGETQYF. Written as DNA, the CDR3 is TGTGCCAGCAGTTTATACGGGGATGACGGAGAGACCCAGTACTTC.

The chain recombines TRBV11-1 with TRBJ2-7; possibly TRBD1 for D (7 bases). Trimming took 5 bases from V and 3 from J, leaving 14 bases between them. CDR1 SGHAT and CDR2 FQDESV come from the germline V gene (reference sequence). The CDR3 runs 14 residues. CDR3 sequence (DNA): TGTGCCAGCAGCCTCGCGGGACAGATCTACGAGCAGTACTTC. The encoded protein is CASSLAGQIYEQYF.

V and J are TRBV28 and TRBJ2-3; a weak D match, TRBD1 (5 bases). The length of the CDR3 is 17 residues. Germline V lookup: CDR1 MDHEN, CDR2 SYDVKM. The V end lost 5 bases, the J end lost 0 bases, and 18 bases lay between the germline ends. CDR3 in DNA: TGTGCCAGCAGTACCTTTTCGACAGAGGCTAGCACAGATACGCAGTATTTT. This sequence encodes CASSTFSTEASTDTQYF.

The chain links TRBV30 to TRBJ2-1; 9 positions agree with TRBD1. Per germline, CDR1 GTSNPN and CDR2 SVGIG (reference sequence). Losses at the gene ends were 5 bases for V and 1 base for J; bases not matched to a gene: 3. This CDR3 region has 14 residues. The CDR3 spells CAWWDRASYNEQFF. CDR3 sequence (DNA): TGTGCCTGGTGGGACAGGGCTTCCTACAATGAGCAGTTCTTC. The full variable domain, rest sourced from reference TRBV30 and TRBJ2-1, is SQTIHQWPATLVQPVGSPLSLECTVEGTSNPNLYWYRQAAGRGLQLLFYSVGIGQISSEVPQNLSASRPQDRQFILSSKKLLLSDSGFYLCAWWDRASYNEQFFGPGTRLTVL.

This clone was detected once. The gene calls are TRBV19 and TRBJ1-4; tentatively, D is TRBD1 (5 bases). The ends were cut back, 3 bases at V and 5 bases at J, with 13 bases in the middle. The CDR3 length is 15 residues. CDR1 is LNHDA and CDR2 is SQIVND in the germline V gene (reference sequence). CDR3 coding DNA: TGTGCCAGTAGTATGGGGCAAGGACGAAATGAAAAACTGTTTTTT. This translates into CASSMGQGRNEKLFF.

This chain connects TRBV2 to TRBJ2-3; D is perhaps TRBD2 (5 bases). Between the trimmed V and J ends, which lost 4 bases and 6 bases, there was a span of 14 bases. The V gene's germline CDR1 is SNHLY and CDR2 FYNNEI. This CDR3 contains 14 residues. The CDR3 coding sequence is TGTGCCAGCAGTGTTGTTCAGAGAGGGGATACGCAGTATTTT. This gives the protein CASSVVQRGDTQYF.

The genes are TRBV5-1 and TRBJ1-2; D gene unclear. Germline V gives CDR1 SGHRS, CDR2 YFSETQ. The CDR3 length is 13 residues. Between the trimmed V and J ends, which lost 0 bases and 4 bases, there was a span of 7 bases. In DNA form, the CDR3 reads TGCGCCAGCAGCTTGGGAGGATTCTATGGCTACACCTTC. It specifies CASSLGGFYGYTF.

The chain couples TRBV11-2 to TRBJ1-1, with D tentatively TRBD1 (6 bases). Germline V gene lookup returns CDR1 SGHAT and CDR2 FQNNGV. The CDR3 length is 16 residues. Deletions cut 3 bases from V and 4 bases from J, with 18 bases between. CDR3 in amino acids: CASSLGYRTGITEAFF. CDR3 bases: TGTGCCAGCAGCTTGGGCTATCGAACAGGGATCACTGAAGCTTTCTTT.

V is TRBV18 and J is TRBJ2-5; 7 nucleotides line up with TRBD1. CDR1 is KGHSH, CDR2 LQKENI, per germline. V gave up 3 bases and J gave up 2 bases; unmatched junction bases: 3. This CDR3 comprises 14 residues. CDR3 residues: CASSPRDRQETQYF. CDR3 coding DNA: TGTGCCAGCTCACCCCGGGACAGACAAGAGACCCAGTACTTC.